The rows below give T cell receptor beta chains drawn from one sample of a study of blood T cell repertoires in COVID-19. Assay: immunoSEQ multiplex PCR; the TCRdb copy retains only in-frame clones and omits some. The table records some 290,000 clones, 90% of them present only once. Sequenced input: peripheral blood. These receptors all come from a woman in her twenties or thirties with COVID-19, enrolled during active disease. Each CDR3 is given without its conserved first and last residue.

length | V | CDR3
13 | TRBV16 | ASSQSGTGVNIQY
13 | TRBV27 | ASSLQASPNYGYT
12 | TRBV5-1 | ASSFRERYNEQF
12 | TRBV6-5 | ASTIDRGTTEAF
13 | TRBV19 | ASSIWDREFQPQH
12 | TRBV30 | AWSSDSSNTEAF
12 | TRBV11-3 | ASSSHRDTGELF
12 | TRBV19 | ASSLRTAPYGYT
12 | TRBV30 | AWRGGGPNEKLF
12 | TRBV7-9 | ASSRLDRGHEQY
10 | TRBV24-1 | ATSDPGDTIY
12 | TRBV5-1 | ASSQPDRGETQY
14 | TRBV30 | AWSAWTSTAYNEQF
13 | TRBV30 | AWSASGLLNSPLH
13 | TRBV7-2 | ASSLGPGGSRGAF
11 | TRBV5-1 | ASSREGTDTQY
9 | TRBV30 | AWSLGQGEY
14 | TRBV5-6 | ASSLEAGGPGETQY
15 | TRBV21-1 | ASSAGAPGQGDSPLH
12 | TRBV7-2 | ASSSGPVNYGYT
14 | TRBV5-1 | ASSFGLAGEGGELF
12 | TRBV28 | ASSLGGQYYGYT
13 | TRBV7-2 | ASRLRAGGRETQY
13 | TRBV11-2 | ASAEQGAANTEAF
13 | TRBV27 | ASRGSGTGFEKLF
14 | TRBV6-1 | ASSEYGGLGTGELF